This paragraph covers one TCR beta chain sequence. These data come from a study of blood T cell repertoires in COVID-19. The repertoire was sequenced with immunoSEQ multiplex PCR; TCRdb's copy has only in-frame clones and lacks some. The sample lists fewer than 50,000 clones, approximately 92% occurring once. This TCR derives from a middle-aged man with COVID-19, enrolled during active disease. Sequenced material: peripheral blood.

The CDR3 region is CASSQGRTTYEQYF. CDR3 coding DNA: TGCGCCAGCAGCCAAGGGCGGACTACCTACGAGCAGTACTTC. The chain is built from TRBV4-1 and TRBJ2-7, with a possible D match to TRBD2 (6 bases). Trimming took off 1 base at V and 2 bases at J, with 9 bases between the two ends. CDR1 is MGHRA, CDR2 YSYEKL, per germline. CDR3 size: 14 residues.